Shown below are 27 T cell receptor beta chains from a single sample sequenced in a study of blood T cell repertoires in COVID-19. TCRdb's table, derived via immunoSEQ multiplex PCR, lists solely in-frame clones and lacks some. This sample has approximately 120,000 clones, with around 70% found just once. Sequenced material: peripheral blood. The origin of the receptors is a man older than 75 with COVID-19, enrolled during active disease.

The chain couples TRBV9 to TRBJ2-7; a possible D gene is TRBD2 (6 bases). V was pared by 2 bases and J by 2 bases, with 14 bases between. In germline, CDR1 is SGDLS, CDR2 YYNGEE. The CDR3 sequence is 15 residues long. The CDR3 bases are TGTGCCAGCAGCGTCGGAGGTGGGGGGACCTACGAGCAGTACTTC. Protein: CASSVGGGGTYEQYF.

The rearrangement joins TRBV6-5 to TRBJ2-1, with 9 bases lining up with TRBD1. Trimming removed 6 bases from V and 7 bases from J; junction bases left unmatched: 7. This CDR3 region has 14 residues. Germline V gene data show CDR1 as MNHEY and CDR2 as SVGAGI. DNA of the CDR3: TGTGCCAGCAGGAACAGGGGGCTTAGGAATGAGCAGTTCTTC. It specifies CASRNRGLRNEQFF.

This clone was counted a few times. This chain links TRBV15 with TRBJ2-1, with 8 nucleotides matching TRBD2. CDR3 length: 16 residues. The J segment lost 3 bases and the V segment lost 5 bases, leaving 9 bases of the junction unmatched. The germline V gene has CDR1 LNHNV and CDR2 YYDKDF (reference sequence). CDR3 residues: CATSPVVAGLYNEQFF. The CDR3 nucleotides are TGTGCCACCAGCCCCGTGGTAGCGGGACTCTACAATGAGCAGTTCTTC.

The CDR3 spells CASSPVGSAYGYTF. DNA for the CDR3: TGTGCCAGCTCACCAGTCGGGAGCGCGTATGGCTACACCTTC. The chain joins TRBV18 to TRBJ1-2, with D unclear. The germline V gene has CDR1 KGHSH and CDR2 LQKENI. Between the trimmed V and J ends, which lost 2 bases and 5 bases, there was a span of 12 bases. The CDR3 contains 14 residues.

V usage is TRBV11-2 and J usage is TRBJ2-2; the match to TRBD2 covers 12 bases. V shed 4 bases and J 4 bases; nucleotides not matched to a gene: 7. The CDR3 loop spans 17 amino acids. CDR1 SGHAT and CDR2 FQNNGV come from the germline V gene. The CDR3 loop is CASSSRLAGVGTGELFF. CDR3 nucleotide sequence: TGTGCCAGCAGCTCAAGACTAGCGGGAGTTGGCACCGGGGAGCTGTTTTTT.

Written as DNA, the CDR3 is TGTGCCAGCAGATTTGGAGGGGATTATAATTCACCCCTCCACTTT. Its translation is CASRFGGDYNSPLHF. J is TRBJ1-6 and V is TRBV6-5, with D possibly matching TRBD1 (5 bases). The CDR3 length is 15 residues. Deletions cut 6 bases from V and 4 bases from J, with 13 bases between. In germline, CDR1 is MNHEY, CDR2 SVGAGI.

The chain has TRBV28 and TRBJ1-4; no clear D. Trimming took off 4 bases at V and 6 bases at J, with 12 bases between the two ends. Germline loops: CDR1 MDHEN, CDR2 SYDVKM. The CDR3 has 14 amino acids. The CDR3 DNA sequence: TGTGCCAGCAGTTCTATACCCCGAGATGAAAAACTGTTTTTT. The encoded protein is CASSSIPRDEKLFF.

V gene TRBV14 combines with J gene TRBJ2-1, with D possibly being TRBD2 (6 bases). The CDR3 is made up of 17 amino acids. Trimming shortened V by 3 bases and J by 7 bases, and 22 bases separated the two germline ends. Germline lookup yields CDR1 SGHDN and CDR2 FVKESK. The CDR3 sequence is CASSHVRISGRSNEQFF. The CDR3 DNA reads TGTGCCAGCAGCCACGTTAGAATTAGCGGAAGGAGTAATGAGCAGTTCTTC.

The chain is built from TRBV28 and TRBJ1-6, with 7 bases matching TRBD1. Per the germline V gene, CDR1 is MDHEN and CDR2 is SYDVKM. This CDR3 comprises 15 residues. V shed 4 bases, J shed 8 bases, and the junction held 8 bases outside the gene matches. CDR3 sequence reads: CASSSTGTRHSPLHF. The DNA of the CDR3 is TGTGCCAGCAGTTCGACAGGGACAAGGCATTCACCCCTCCACTTT.

This clone was detected only a few times. The chain couples TRBV15 to TRBJ2-1, with 10 bases that match TRBD2. CDR3 length: 17 amino acids. CDR1 is LNHNV and CDR2 is YYDKDF in the germline V gene (reference sequence). The trim removed 1 base at V and 7 bases at J, leaving 10 bases unmatched. Here the CDR3 reads CATSRGGAGGLLNEQFF. The CDR3 region has the DNA TGTGCCACCAGCAGAGGAGGAGCGGGAGGGCTCCTTAATGAGCAGTTCTTC. Drawing the rest from reference TRBV15 and TRBJ2-1, the complete variable domain is DAMVIQNPRYQVTQFGKPVTLSCSQTLNHNVMYWYQQKSSQAPKLLFHYYDKDFNNEADTPDNFQSRRPNTSFCFLDIRSPGLGDTAMYLCATSRGGAGGLLNEQFFGPGTRLTVL.

The chain couples TRBV19 to TRBJ1-5; D is possibly TRBD1 (6 bases). This CDR3 is 16 amino acids long. Trimming removed 4 bases from V and 2 bases from J, with 15 bases in between. Germline loops: CDR1 LNHDA, CDR2 SQIVND (reference sequence). The CDR3: CASSSGGGRGNQPQHF. The DNA for the CDR3 is TGTGCCAGTAGTAGTGGGGGGGGGCGCGGCAATCAGCCCCAGCATTTT.

This clone was detected only once. This may arise from a read error, as a much more abundant clone is one base away. This CDR3 is also generated by other DNA sequences in the sample. CDR3 loop: CASSPSGRNEQYF. CDR3 DNA sequence: TGTGCCAGCAGCCCATCTGGTAGAAACGAGCAGTACTTC. J is TRBJ2-7 and V is TRBV7-9; no reliable D call. Germline-derived CDR1 and CDR2 are SEHNR and FQNEAQ (reference sequence). CDR3 length: 13 residues. Trimming pared 5 bases from V and 5 bases from J, leaving 13 bases between.

The J gene is TRBJ1-2, the V gene TRBV7-3; 11 bases map to TRBD1. The germline gives CDR1 SGHTA, CDR2 FQGTGA. Trimming took 5 bases from V and 8 from J; bases not matched to a gene: 4. The length of the CDR3 is 13 residues. DNA for the CDR3: TGTGCCAGCAGCCCGGGACAGGGGGAAGGCTACACCTTC. This encodes CASSPGQGEGYTF.

This chain joins TRBV18 and TRBJ2-7, with a possible D match to TRBD1 (6 bases). V was trimmed by 4 bases and J by 6 bases, leaving 19 bases between them. The CDR3 length is 15 residues. Per germline, CDR1 KGHSH and CDR2 LQKENI. CDR3 DNA sequence: TGTGCCAGCTCACGACCGGCTGGGGGCATTGGCGAGCAGTACTTC. Translating it yields CASSRPAGGIGEQYF.

The V gene is TRBV7-9, the J gene TRBJ2-3, with TRBD1 matching 7 bases. The V segment lost 2 bases and the J segment 2 bases; nucleotides outside the gene matches: 7. The length of the CDR3 is 16 residues. The V gene's germline CDR1 is SEHNR and CDR2 FQNEAQ (reference sequence). For the CDR3, the DNA is TGTGCCAGCAGCTTAAGCAGGGGGATCTACACAGATACGCAGTATTTT. Amino acid sequence: CASSLSRGIYTDTQYF.

The rearrangement joins TRBV20-1 to TRBJ2-3; the D is unclear. The germline gives CDR1 DFQATT, CDR2 SNEGSKA (reference sequence). CDR3 length: 11 amino acids. The V and J ends lost 6 bases and 5 bases respectively, with 9 bases between them. CDR3 in amino acids: CSAEIVDTQYF. CDR3 in DNA: TGCAGTGCGGAGATAGTAGATACGCAGTATTTT.

The gene calls are TRBV4-1 and TRBJ1-1, with 7 positions matching TRBD1. This CDR3 contains 15 residues. V lost 2 bases to trimming and J lost 1 base; unmatched junction nucleotides: 4. CDR1 and CDR2 (germline): MGHRA, YSYEKL. In DNA, the CDR3 is TGCGCCAGCAGCCAATTGACAGGGTCGAACACTGAAGCTTTCTTT. Its protein is CASSQLTGSNTEAFF.

This rearrangement joins TRBV6-2 or TRBV6-3 to TRBJ2-4; a weak D match, TRBD1 (5 bases). The CDR3 extends over 19 amino acids. The V end lost 2 bases, the J end lost 0 bases, and 20 bases lay between the germline ends. The germline gives CDR1 MNHEY, CDR2 SVGEGT. CDR3 sequence reads: CASSYSGRASSLAKNIQYF. The CDR3 DNA reads as TGTGCCAGCAGTTACAGTGGCAGGGCTTCCTCACTAGCCAAAAACATTCAGTACTTC.

V gene TRBV5-4 combines with J gene TRBJ2-5, with 8 bases fitting TRBD1. With V trimmed by 4 bases and J by 1 base, 6 bases remained unmatched. The CDR3 consists of 15 residues. Germline values: CDR1 SGHNT, CDR2 YYREEE (reference sequence). The CDR3 coding sequence is TGTGCCAGCAGCAAGACAGGGGTACCCCAAGAGACCCAGTACTTC. It translates to CASSKTGVPQETQYF.

This clone occurred a few times. The V and J genes are TRBV30 and TRBJ2-5; D gene unclear. This CDR3 contains 12 residues. CDR1 is GTSNPN, CDR2 SVGIG, per germline (reference sequence). V was clipped by 3 bases and J by 5 bases, with 10 bases between them. The CDR3 protein is CAWSGVRETQYF. DNA of the CDR3: TGTGCCTGGAGCGGTGTGAGGGAGACCCAGTACTTC.

The chain joins TRBV2 to TRBJ1-6, with a weak D call TRBD1 (5 bases). Germline V gene data show CDR1 as SNHLY and CDR2 as FYNNEI. Trimming took 6 bases from V and 2 from J, leaving 11 bases between them. This CDR3 region has 15 residues. Here the CDR3 DNA reads TGTGCCAGCAGGGGGGAGGGGACCTATAATTCACCCCTCCACTTT. Amino acids: CASRGEGTYNSPLHF. Complete variable domain (other parts from reference TRBV2 and TRBJ1-6): EPEVTQTPSHQVTQMGQEVILRCVPISNHLYFYWYRQILGQKVEFLVSFYNNEISEKSEIFDDQFSVERPDGSNFTLKIRSTKLEDSAMYFCASRGEGTYNSPLHFGNGTRLTVT.

This clone appeared once. V gene TRBV11-3 combines with J gene TRBJ2-3, with a tentative D call TRBD1 (6 bases). V lost 5 bases, J lost 2 bases, and 14 bases lay in between. The CDR3 runs 15 residues. Germline values: CDR1 SGHNT, CDR2 YENEEA. The CDR3 nucleotides are TGTGCCAGCAGCCCCGGACAGATACTCACAGATACGCAGTATTTT. This sequence encodes CASSPGQILTDTQYF.

The genes are TRBV28 and TRBJ2-5; D possibly corresponds to TRBD2 (6 bases). Germline V CDR1 and CDR2: MDHEN, SYDVKM. The CDR3 is 17 amino acids. Trimming took 5 bases from V and 2 from J, leaving 21 bases between them. CDR3 in amino acids: CASSRYSSVHTQETQYF. CDR3 in DNA: TGTGCCAGCAGTCGATACTCTAGCGTCCATACTCAAGAGACCCAGTACTTC.

This chain links TRBV6-1 with TRBJ2-5; D may be TRBD1 (5 bases). V shed 3 bases and J shed 2 bases, with 16 bases lying between them. The CDR3 has 16 residues. CDR1 MNHNS and CDR2 SASEGT come from the germline V gene. DNA of the CDR3: TGTGCCAGCAGTGATTTGACAGCCCCGTGGCAAGAGACCCAGTACTTC. Its translation: CASSDLTAPWQETQYF.

This clone was observed once. The gene calls are TRBV9 and TRBJ1-1; 9 bases map to TRBD1. The ends lost 1 base at V and 6 bases at J; junction bases unmatched: 7. The CDR3 has 15 amino acids. The germline gives CDR1 SGDLS, CDR2 YYNGEE. The DNA of the CDR3 is TGTGCCAGCAGCGTAACCGGGACAGGGTTGGCTGAAGCTTTCTTT. It codes for CASSVTGTGLAEAFF.

The chain recombines TRBV4-2 with TRBJ2-1; 7 bases align to TRBD1. With 3 bases clipped from V and 14 bases from J, the junction kept 16 bases outside the gene matches. CDR1 and CDR2 (germline): LGHNA, YNFKEQ. The CDR3 has 15 amino acids. This CDR3 reads CASSQGTARIEPEFF. CDR3 sequence (DNA): TGTGCCAGCAGCCAGGGGACAGCTAGAATAGAACCGGAGTTCTTC.

The chain recombines TRBV6-1 with TRBJ1-5; 9 bases are a match to TRBD1. Germline values: CDR1 MNHNS, CDR2 SASEGT. V lost 3 bases to trimming and J lost 6 bases; unmatched junction nucleotides: 6. This CDR3 is 15 amino acids long. CDR3 in DNA: TGTGCCAGCAGTGACCTACAGGGGGCTGGTCAGCCCCAGCATTTT. Its protein is CASSDLQGAGQPQHF.